This T cell receptor (beta chain) was captured in a study of identical twins. Regarding this clonotype: Its antigen remains unknown.

A universal primer binding site was introduced by template switching. The final cDNA contained unique molecular identifiers. TCRdb reprocessed the 5' RACE reads via MiXCR and lists one record per CDR3 protein. The data show more than 1.5 million distinct CDR3 sequences, less than 35% seen once. Germline V CDR1 and CDR2: SGHRS, YFSETQ. V lost 3 bases and J lost 6, with 10 bases in between. The CDR3 runs to 13 residues. Whole-study findings and limits: Out-of-frame alpha sequences shared by twins were enriched for low generation probability. With abundant cord blood beta clonotypes, insertions were fewer; memory repertoires showed no such pattern.

This sequence originates from a newborn girl in good health. V gene TRBV5-1 combines with J gene TRBJ1-5; the D is unclear. The sample taken for sequencing was cord blood. The chain's CDR3 is CASSSPEVQPQHF. DNA of the CDR3: TGCGCCAGCAGCTCCCCTGAGGTTCAGCCCCAGCATTTT.